Each of the 15 T cell receptor beta chains below was sequenced from the same sample in a study of cytotoxic CD8 clonotypes in ibrutinib-treated CLL. Here immunoSEQ multiplex PCR was the method, and the copy in TCRdb shows in-frame clones only, minus some. The data show about 160,000 clones, approximately 84% seen once. Sequencing was performed on PBMCs, taken after 24 months of ibrutinib treatment. The receptors shown here come from a human donor with chronic lymphocytic leukemia.

This clone showed up just a few times. V usage is TRBV7-6 and J usage is TRBJ2-7; TRBD1 might be the D (5 bases). Germline assignment: CDR1 SGHVS and CDR2 FNYEAQ. Trimming stripped 2 bases from V and 2 bases from J, with 13 bases between. The length of the CDR3 is 15 residues. The CDR3 loop reads CASSLHAGLAYEQYF. In DNA form, the CDR3 reads TGTGCCAGCAGCTTACATGCAGGGCTCGCCTACGAGCAGTACTTC.

The chain uses TRBV5-5 and TRBJ1-2; D gene unclear. Germline loops: CDR1 SGHKS, CDR2 YYEKEE (reference sequence). V shed 3 bases and J shed 0 bases, with 15 bases lying between them. This CDR3 has 16 residues. The CDR3 reads CASSYQAGSANYGYTF. For the CDR3, the DNA is TGTGCCAGCAGCTACCAGGCGGGGTCAGCTAACTATGGCTACACCTTC.

This rearrangement joins TRBV27 to TRBJ2-7; D gene uncertain. This CDR3 is built from 13 residues. Germline CDR1 MNHEY, CDR2 SMNVEV (reference sequence). The ends were cut back, 4 bases at V and 9 bases at J, with 16 bases in the middle. The CDR3 region is CASSSPQVAGQYF. The CDR3 nucleotides are TGTGCCAGCAGTTCTCCCCAGGTAGCCGGGCAGTACTTC.

The DNA of the CDR3 is TGTGCCACCAGCAGAGGGACTTTGACAGGGAACTATGGCTACACCTTC. Protein product: CATSRGTLTGNYGYTF. This sequence joins TRBV15 and TRBJ1-2; 7 bases align to TRBD1. This CDR3 comprises 16 residues. Germline V gene lookup returns CDR1 LNHNV and CDR2 YYDKDF (reference sequence). With V trimmed by 1 base and J by 2 bases, 7 bases remained unmatched.

The chain combines TRBV28 with TRBJ1-2; D remains ambiguous. The V end was cut by 5 bases, the J end by 4 bases, with 8 bases between. The CDR3 covers 12 residues. Germline lookup yields CDR1 MDHEN and CDR2 SYDVKM. The CDR3: CASSAGIYGYTF. The CDR3 nucleotides read TGTGCCAGCAGTGCCGGGATCTATGGCTACACCTTC.

The V gene is TRBV18, the J gene TRBJ1-2; 9 nucleotides line up with TRBD1. The CDR3 is 16 amino acids. Germline CDR1 is KGHSH and CDR2 is LQKENI. Unmatched junction bases numbered 9, after V lost 5 bases and J lost 2 bases. The CDR3 is CASSTSGTGINYGYTF. DNA of the CDR3: TGTGCCAGCTCAACCTCCGGGACAGGGATAAACTATGGCTACACCTTC.

The chain links TRBV6-1 to TRBJ1-3; possible D gene TRBD1, 6 bases. The CDR3 covers 14 residues. V was pared by 6 bases and J by 4 bases, with 13 bases between. Germline V CDR1 and CDR2: MNHNS, SASEGT. The CDR3 protein is CASRLTGSGNTIYF. DNA of the CDR3: TGTGCCAGCAGGCTCACAGGGTCCGGAAACACCATATATTTT.

The J gene is TRBJ2-3, the V gene TRBV28; no firm D call. Germline V gene data show CDR1 as MDHEN and CDR2 as SYDVKM. This CDR3 region has 13 residues. Between the trimmed V and J ends, which lost 5 bases and 5 bases, there was a span of 11 bases. Here the CDR3 reads CASSQPPEDTQYF. The CDR3 bases are TGTGCCAGCAGTCAACCCCCCGAAGATACGCAGTATTTT.

The rearrangement links TRBV21-1 to TRBJ2-5; TRBD2 reflects the table's D call only, with no check against the DNA. TRBV21-1 is classified as a pseudogene. The CDR3 consists of 20 residues. This chain's CDR3 is CASSNATALAGVEVTETQYF. The CDR3 region has the DNA TGTGCCAGCAGCAATGCCACGGCACTAGCGGGAGTCGAGGTAACGGAGACCCAGTACTTC.

The J gene is TRBJ1-1, the V gene TRBV29-1; maybe TRBD1 (6 bases). The germline V and J ends were trimmed by 8 bases and 1 base, with 14 bases remaining between them. The CDR3 is 13 amino acids. From germline, CDR1 is SQVTM and CDR2 ANQGSEA. The CDR3 region has the DNA TGCAGCACCAAAGGGGGGGGGAACACTGAAGCTTTCTTT. Its protein is CSTKGGGNTEAFF.

CDR3 nucleotides: TGTGCCAGCGGAAACAGTCTATCTTGGGATGAGCAGTTCTTC. It specifies CASGNSLSWDEQFF. V and J are TRBV7-9 and TRBJ2-1, with D hard to call. Germline-derived CDR1 and CDR2 are SEHNR and FQNEAQ (reference sequence). With 8 bases removed from V and 8 bases from J, the gap between germline ends came to 19 bases. This CDR3 spans 14 amino acids. Drawing the rest from reference TRBV7-9 and TRBJ2-1, the complete variable domain is DTGVSQNPRHKITKRGQNVTFRCDPISEHNRLYWYRQTLGQGPEFLTYFQNEAQLEKSRLLSDRFSAERPKGSFSTLEIQRTEQGDSAMYLCASGNSLSWDEQFFGPGTRLTVL.

This chain connects TRBV9 to TRBJ1-2, with 11 bases fitting TRBD1. V shed 2 bases and J 0 bases; nucleotides not matched to a gene: 6. The CDR3 has 17 amino acids. Germline CDR1 SGDLS, CDR2 YYNGEE. CDR3 sequence (DNA): TGTGCCAGCAGCGTCCGGAGGACAGGGGGCACTAACTATGGCTACACCTTC. Translating gives CASSVRRTGGTNYGYTF.

Turning to this clone: Other DNA sequences in this sample translate to the same CDR3. This chain joins TRBV27 and TRBJ1-2; TRBD1 might be the D (6 bases). Germline CDR1 is MNHEY and CDR2 is SMNVEV (reference sequence). V lost 0 bases and J 2 bases, leaving 7 bases between the germline ends. The CDR3 contains 14 residues. The CDR3 here is CASSLSQGNYGYTF. The DNA for the CDR3 is TGTGCCAGCAGTTTATCCCAGGGGAACTATGGCTACACCTTC.

This rearrangement joins TRBV7-9 to TRBJ2-7, with a tentative D call TRBD1 (6 bases). Trimming took 5 bases from V and 0 from J, leaving 11 bases between them. The CDR3 covers 14 residues. The germline CDR1 and CDR2 sequences are SEHNR and FQNEAQ (reference sequence). CDR3 sequence (DNA): TGTGCCAGCAGCCCCCGGGACATCTCCTACGAGCAGTACTTC. It translates to CASSPRDISYEQYF.

This clone was picked up one time. V usage is TRBV10-3 and J usage is TRBJ1-1, with D tentatively TRBD1 (6 bases). V was clipped by 4 bases and J by 6 bases, with 15 bases between them. CDR1 ENHRY and CDR2 SYGVKD come from the germline V gene. The CDR3 covers 14 residues. The CDR3 sequence: CAISALGQGAEAFF. The CDR3 DNA sequence: TGTGCCATCAGTGCCCTGGGACAAGGGGCTGAAGCTTTCTTT.